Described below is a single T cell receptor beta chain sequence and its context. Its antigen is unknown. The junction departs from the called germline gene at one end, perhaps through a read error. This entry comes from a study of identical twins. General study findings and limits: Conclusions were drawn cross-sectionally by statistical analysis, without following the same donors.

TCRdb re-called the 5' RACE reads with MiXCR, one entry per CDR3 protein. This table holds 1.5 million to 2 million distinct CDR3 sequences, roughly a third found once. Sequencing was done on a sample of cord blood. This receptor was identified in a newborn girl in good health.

For the CDR3, the DNA is TGCAGTGCCATGATAGGGCTTGACAATGAGCCGTTCTTC. Amino acids: CSAMIGLDNEPFF. The chain links TRBV20-1 to TRBJ2-1; D ambiguous. The CDR3 loop spans 13 amino acids. The germline V gene has CDR1 DFQATT and CDR2 SNEGSKA (reference sequence).